This TCR beta chain is drawn from a study of T-cell reconstitution after alpha-beta-depleted transplantation in children. Unique molecular identifiers were incorporated when the TCRbeta library was constructed. One entry per CDR3 protein results from TCRdb running MiXCR on the PCR reads. This table has about 830,000 distinct CDR3 sequences, approximately 15% appearing once. Germline V gene data show CDR1 as SGHTA and CDR2 as FQGTGA. This CDR3 region has 13 residues. V lost 2 bases and J 7 bases, leaving 8 bases between the germline ends. Here the sequenced sample was PBMCs, mostly from graft donor cells, taken 360 days after TCRalphabeta/CD19-depleted stem cell transplant. The clonotype originates from a male patient between 5 and 17 years old who had a stem cell transplant for acute lymphoblastic leukemia, so the T cells may come from the graft donor. The chain links TRBV7-3 to TRBJ2-2; TRBD2 is a possible D gene (5 bases). CDR3 amino acids: CASSLVGDGELFF. The DNA of the CDR3 is TGTGCCAGCAGCTTAGTCGGGGACGGGGAGCTGTTTTTT.